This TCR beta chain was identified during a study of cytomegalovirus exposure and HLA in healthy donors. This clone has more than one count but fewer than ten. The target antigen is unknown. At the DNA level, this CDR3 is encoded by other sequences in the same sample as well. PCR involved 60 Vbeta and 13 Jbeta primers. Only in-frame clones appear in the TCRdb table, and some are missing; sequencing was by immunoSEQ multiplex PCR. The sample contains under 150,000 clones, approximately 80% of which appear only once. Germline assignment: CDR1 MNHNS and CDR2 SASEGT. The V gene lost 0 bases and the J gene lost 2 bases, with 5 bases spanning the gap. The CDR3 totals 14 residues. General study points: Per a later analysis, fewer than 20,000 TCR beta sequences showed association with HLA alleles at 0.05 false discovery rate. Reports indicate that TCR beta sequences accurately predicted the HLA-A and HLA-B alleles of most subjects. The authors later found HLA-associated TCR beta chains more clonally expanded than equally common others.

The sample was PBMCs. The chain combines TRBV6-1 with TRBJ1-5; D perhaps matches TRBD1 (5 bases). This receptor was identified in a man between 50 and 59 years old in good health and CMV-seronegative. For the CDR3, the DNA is TGTGCCAGCAGTGAAGCAGGGGGCAATCAGCCCCAGCATTTT. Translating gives CASSEAGGNQPQHF.